The next 13 T cell receptor beta chains were all read from a single sample in a study of blood T cell repertoires in acute mononucleosis. The assay was immunoSEQ multiplex PCR, and TCRdb's table has in-frame clones only and misses some. The data show some 6,600 clones, approximately 26% seen once. Sample time point: acute infectious mononucleosis, at clinical presentation within 2 weeks of symptom onset (visit 1). The specimen was EBV YVL epitope tetramer+ CD8+ T cells sorted from PBMCs, collected during acute infectious mononucleosis. Subset: CD8 T cells binding a tetramer with EBV BRLF1 109-117 peptide (YVL-BR). The receptors originated from a young woman with infectious mononucleosis caused by EBV.

There are many counts of this clone. The CDR3 DNA follows: TGCGCCAGCAGCCAAGAAGGACAGCTTTCCTACGAGCAGTACTTC. It specifies CASSQEGQLSYEQYF. This chain links TRBV4-3 with TRBJ2-7, with D perhaps matching TRBD1 (6 bases). Deletions cut 0 bases from V and 1 base from J, with 10 bases between. In germline, CDR1 is LGHNA, CDR2 YSLEER. The CDR3 extends over 15 amino acids.

In regard to this clone: A far larger clone is just one base off, so this is likely a read error. Other nucleotide sequences in the sample specify the same CDR3. V gene TRBV11-2 combines with J gene TRBJ2-7; D possibly corresponds to TRBD1 (6 bases). This CDR3 comprises 16 residues. Germline assignment: CDR1 SGHAT and CDR2 FQNNGV. CDR3 in DNA: TGCGCCAGCAGCTTATGGGTGGGGACATTTCCCTACGAGCAGTACTTC. Translation gives CASSLWVGTFPYEQYF. The whole variable domain, remainder taken from reference TRBV11-2 and TRBJ2-7, is EAGVAQSPRYKIIEKRQSVAFWCNPISGHATLYWYQQILGQGPKLLIQFQNNGVVDDSQLPKDRFSAERLKGVDSTLKIQPAKLEDSAVYLCASSLWVGTFPYEQYFGPGTRLTVT.

This clone is labeled as medium-sized (0.01 to 0.1%). The sample holds other DNA sequences that translate to the same CDR3. The V and J genes are TRBV10-3 and TRBJ2-3; TRBD2 aligns across 12 bases. Germline V lookup: CDR1 ENHRY, CDR2 SYGVKD. Unmatched junction bases numbered 3, after V lost 11 bases and J lost 0 bases. The CDR3 runs 14 residues. The CDR3 DNA reads TGTGCCGTAGGACTAGCGGGGAGCACAGATACGCAGTATTTT. It is translated as CAVGLAGSTDTQYF.

This clone turned up a few times. DNA for the CDR3: TGTGCCAGCAGTTGGACAGTAGCTAACTATGGCTACACCTTC. Amino acids: CASSWTVANYGYTF. The rearrangement uses TRBV27 and TRBJ1-2, with a tentative D call TRBD1 (6 bases). The germline CDR1 and CDR2 sequences are MNHEY and SMNVEV (reference sequence). The V end lost 4 bases, the J end lost 0 bases, and 9 bases lay between the germline ends. CDR3 length equals 14 residues.

This clone occurred a few times. A read error is the likely source, as a far larger clone sits one nucleotide away. Additional DNA sequences in this sample encode the identical CDR3. The chain is built from TRBV7-3 and TRBJ1-1, with D perhaps matching TRBD1 (5 bases). Germline V CDR1 and CDR2: SGHTA, FQGTGA. Trimming took 5 bases from V and 6 from J, leaving 16 bases between them. This CDR3 region has 14 residues. The CDR3 DNA follows: TGTGCCAGCAGCCAAGACCAGGGTCACGCTGAAGCTTTCTTT. It specifies CASSQDQGHAEAFF.

This clone was seen repeatedly, ten times or more. This sequence joins TRBV27 and TRBJ1-2; maybe TRBD1 (5 bases). Trimming took 5 bases from V and 6 from J, leaving 19 bases between them. The CDR3 runs to 15 residues. Germline V gene data show CDR1 as MNHEY and CDR2 as SMNVEV (reference sequence). This CDR3 reads CASSTYLGAAHGYTF. CDR3 nucleotide sequence: TGTGCCAGCAGTACCTACCTTGGGGCCGCACATGGCTACACCTTC.

This clone was counted only a few times. The V call is TRBV7-3, the J call TRBJ2-2; D is uncertain. This CDR3 region has 12 residues. Germline CDR1 SGHTA, CDR2 FQGTGA. Trimming shortened V by 6 bases and J by 5 bases, and 7 bases separated the two germline ends. The CDR3, as DNA: TGTGCCAGCAGTCCCCTTACCGGGGAGCTGTTTTTT. The encoded protein is CASSPLTGELFF.

V and J are TRBV6-6 and TRBJ2-7; 11 bases are shared with TRBD2. CDR3 size: 15 residues. The junction had 10 bases not matched to a gene; V was cut back by 6 bases and J by 6 bases. The germline V gene encodes CDR1 MNHNY and CDR2 SVGAGI (reference sequence). The CDR3: CASSTYSGRATEQYF. CDR3 bases: TGTGCCAGCAGCACATATAGCGGGAGGGCCACCGAGCAGTACTTC.

Concerning this clone: Since a far larger clone is one base different, this is likely a read error. The chain recombines TRBV6-5 with TRBJ2-1; a weak D match, TRBD2 (6 bases). This CDR3 contains 12 residues. V lost 7 bases to trimming and J lost 10 bases, with 14 bases between them. The V gene's germline CDR1 is MNHEY and CDR2 SVGAGI. This CDR3 is CASKQQTREQFF. CDR3 sequence (DNA): TGTGCCAGCAAGCAACAGACTAGGGAGCAGTTCTTC.

This clone was detected only a few times. One end of the junction fails to match germline, which may point to a read error. Other DNA sequences in this sample translate to the same CDR3. The gene calls are TRBV11-2 and TRBJ1-2; weak D call: TRBD1 (6 bases). Germline V gene sequence: CDR1 SGHAT, CDR2 FQNNGV. CDR3 length: 14 amino acids. The CDR3 loop is CASSDVTGTYGYTF. The DNA for the CDR3 is TGCGCCAGCAGCGACGTTACAGGGACTTACGGCTACACCTTC.

This clone has only a few counts. Only one base separates this from a far larger clonotype, so it likely reflects a read error. The sample holds other DNA sequences that translate to the same CDR3. This chain connects TRBV5-4 to TRBJ2-7, with a tentative D call TRBD1 (6 bases). This CDR3 is built from 15 residues. The V gene lost 4 bases and the J gene lost 1 base, with 15 bases spanning the gap. Germline V lookup: CDR1 SGHNT, CDR2 YYREEE (reference sequence). CDR3 DNA: TGTGCCAGCAGCCAAGAAGGACAGCTTTCCTACGAGCAGTACTTC. Its protein is CASSQEGQLSYEQYF.

This clone is labeled medium-sized. Different DNA sequences within this sample yield the same CDR3. The chain joins TRBV6-5 to TRBJ2-3, with D possibly matching TRBD2 (6 bases). Germline assignment: CDR1 MNHEY and CDR2 SVGAGI. Trimming left V 5 bases short and J 0 bases short, with 9 bases between. This CDR3 is built from 14 residues. The CDR3 loop reads CASSMAGSTDTQYF. CDR3 coding DNA: TGTGCCAGCAGTATGGCGGGGAGCACAGATACGCAGTATTTT.

This clone was found many times. The chain has TRBV27 and TRBJ2-5, with 12 bases aligning to TRBD2. CDR3 length: 16 amino acids. J was trimmed by 9 bases and V by 0 bases; bases with no gene match: 8. Germline CDR1 is MNHEY and CDR2 is SMNVEV (reference sequence). CDR3 residues: CASSLSASGRAPAQYF. The CDR3 DNA sequence: TGTGCCAGCAGTTTATCGGCTAGCGGGAGGGCTCCGGCCCAGTACTTC.